This T cell receptor beta chain was retrieved from a study of blood T cell repertoires in COVID-19. Study overall: The United States, Italy and Spain provided the acute and convalescent COVID-19 samples. Nucleic acid was either cDNA or gDNA, and it came from T cells, B-cell-depleted T cells, or PBMCs.

Donors were grouped by their self-reported clinical history. Germline V gene data show CDR1 as KGHSH and CDR2 as LQKENI. This CDR3 comprises 15 residues. The V end lost 2 bases, the J end lost 4 bases, and 13 bases lay between the germline ends. Sequencing used immunoSEQ multiplex PCR; TCRdb keeps in-frame clones, though not all of them. This table holds just over 300,000 clones, about nine tenths found once. The rearrangement joins TRBV18 to TRBJ2-3; TRBD2 is a possible D gene (6 bases). The specimen was PBMCs or T cells enriched from blood (not recorded which). The clonotype was recovered from a man aged 25 to 45 who had recovered from COVID-19. Written as DNA, the CDR3 is TGTGCCAGCTCACCATATACGGGGGAAGCAGATACGCAGTATTTT. This encodes CASSPYTGEADTQYF.